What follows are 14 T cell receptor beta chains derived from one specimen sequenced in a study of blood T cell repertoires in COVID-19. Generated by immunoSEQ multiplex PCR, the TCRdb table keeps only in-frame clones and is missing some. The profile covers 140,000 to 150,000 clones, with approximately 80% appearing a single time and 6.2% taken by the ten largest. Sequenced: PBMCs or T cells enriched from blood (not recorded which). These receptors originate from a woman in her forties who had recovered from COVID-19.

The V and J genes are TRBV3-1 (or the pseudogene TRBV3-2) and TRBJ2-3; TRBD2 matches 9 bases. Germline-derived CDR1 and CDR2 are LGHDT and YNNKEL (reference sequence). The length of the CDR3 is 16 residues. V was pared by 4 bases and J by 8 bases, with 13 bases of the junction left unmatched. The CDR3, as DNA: TGTGCCAGCAGCCCAGAGATGGCGGGGGGGCCCCCTACGCAGTATTTT. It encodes CASSPEMAGGPPTQYF.

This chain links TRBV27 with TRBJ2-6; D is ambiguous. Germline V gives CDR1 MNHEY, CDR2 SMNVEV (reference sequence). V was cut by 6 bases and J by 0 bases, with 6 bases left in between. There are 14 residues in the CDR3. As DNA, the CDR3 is TGTGCCAGCAGGCCCAGCTCTGGGGCCAACGTCCTGACTTTC. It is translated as CASRPSSGANVLTF. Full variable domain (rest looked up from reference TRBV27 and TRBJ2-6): EAQVTQNPRYLITVTGKKLTVTCSQNMNHEYMSWYRQDPGLGLRQIYYSMNVEVTDKGDVPEGYKVSRKEKRNFPLILESPSPNQTSLYFCASRPSSGANVLTFGAGSRLTVL.

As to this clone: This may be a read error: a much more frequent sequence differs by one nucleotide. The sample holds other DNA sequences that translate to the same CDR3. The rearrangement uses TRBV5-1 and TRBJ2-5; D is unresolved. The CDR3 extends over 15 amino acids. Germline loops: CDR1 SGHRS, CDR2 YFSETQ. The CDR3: CASSLTRRIEETQYF. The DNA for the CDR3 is TGCGCCAGCAGCCTAACTCGCAGGATCGAAGAGACCCAATACTTC.

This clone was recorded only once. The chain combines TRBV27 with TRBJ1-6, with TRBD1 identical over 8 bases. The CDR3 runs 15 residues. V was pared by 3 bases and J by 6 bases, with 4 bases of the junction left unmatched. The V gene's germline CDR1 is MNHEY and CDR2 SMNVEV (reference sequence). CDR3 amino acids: CASSFRQGANSPLHF. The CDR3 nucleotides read TGTGCCAGCAGTTTTCGGCAGGGGGCTAATTCACCCCTCCACTTT.

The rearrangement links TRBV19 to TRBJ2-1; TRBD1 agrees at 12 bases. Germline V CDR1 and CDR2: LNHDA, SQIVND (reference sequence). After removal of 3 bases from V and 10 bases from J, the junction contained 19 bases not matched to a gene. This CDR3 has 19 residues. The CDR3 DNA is TGTGCCAGTAGTATCCTGTTACCGGGACAGGGGGCGGACCTGGACGAGCAGTTCTTC. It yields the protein CASSILLPGQGADLDEQFF. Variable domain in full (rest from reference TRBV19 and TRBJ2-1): DGGITQSPKYLFRKEGQNVTLSCEQNLNHDAMYWYRQDPGQGLRLIYYSQIVNDFQKGDIAEGYSVSREKKESFPLTVTSAQKNPTAFYLCASSILLPGQGADLDEQFFGPGTRLTVL.

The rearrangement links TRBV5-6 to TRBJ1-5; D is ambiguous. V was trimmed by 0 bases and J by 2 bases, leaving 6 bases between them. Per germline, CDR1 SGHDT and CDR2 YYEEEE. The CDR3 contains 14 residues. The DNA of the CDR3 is TGTGCCAGCAGCTTGGGAGGTGGCAATCAGCCCCAGCATTTT. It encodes CASSLGGGNQPQHF.

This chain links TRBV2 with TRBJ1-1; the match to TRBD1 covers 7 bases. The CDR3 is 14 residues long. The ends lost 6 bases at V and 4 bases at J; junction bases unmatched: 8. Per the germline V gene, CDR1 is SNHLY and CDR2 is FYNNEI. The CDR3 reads CASRESGGSTEAFF. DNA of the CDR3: TGTGCCAGCAGGGAATCAGGGGGGAGCACTGAAGCTTTCTTT.

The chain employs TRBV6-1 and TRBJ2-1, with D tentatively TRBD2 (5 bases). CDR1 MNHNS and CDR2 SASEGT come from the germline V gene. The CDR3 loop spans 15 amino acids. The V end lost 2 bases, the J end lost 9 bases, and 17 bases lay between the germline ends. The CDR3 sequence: CASSEFDSPGIEQFF. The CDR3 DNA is TGTGCCAGCAGTGAATTTGACTCGCCGGGGATTGAGCAGTTCTTC.

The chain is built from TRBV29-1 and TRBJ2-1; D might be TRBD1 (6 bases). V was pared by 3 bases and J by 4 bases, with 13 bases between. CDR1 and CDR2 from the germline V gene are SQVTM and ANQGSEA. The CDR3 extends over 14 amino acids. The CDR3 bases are TGCAGCGTTGAGAACAGGGTGGGGTACAATGAGCAGTTCTTC. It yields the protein CSVENRVGYNEQFF.

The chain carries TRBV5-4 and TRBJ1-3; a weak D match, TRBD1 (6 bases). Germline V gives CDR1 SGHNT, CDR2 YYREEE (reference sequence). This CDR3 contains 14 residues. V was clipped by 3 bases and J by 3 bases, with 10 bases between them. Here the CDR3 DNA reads TGTGCCAGCAGCTCTCCAGGGGTTGGAAACACCATATATTTT. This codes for CASSSPGVGNTIYF.

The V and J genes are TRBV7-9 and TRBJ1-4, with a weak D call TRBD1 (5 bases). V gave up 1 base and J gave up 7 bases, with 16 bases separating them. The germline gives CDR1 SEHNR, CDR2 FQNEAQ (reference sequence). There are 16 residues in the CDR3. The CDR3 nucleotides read TGTGCCAGCAGCTTAGGAACAGGTTTATATGTTGAAAAACTGTTTTTT. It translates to CASSLGTGLYVEKLFF.

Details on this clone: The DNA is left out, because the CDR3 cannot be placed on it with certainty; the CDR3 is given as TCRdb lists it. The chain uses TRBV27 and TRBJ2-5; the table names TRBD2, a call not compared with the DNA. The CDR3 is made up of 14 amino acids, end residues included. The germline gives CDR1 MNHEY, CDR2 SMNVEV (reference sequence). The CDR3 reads CASSLAVAGGTEYF.

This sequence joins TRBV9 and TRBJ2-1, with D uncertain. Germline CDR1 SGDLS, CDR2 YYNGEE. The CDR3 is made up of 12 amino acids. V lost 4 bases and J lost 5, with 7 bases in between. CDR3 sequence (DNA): TGTGCCAGCAGCCCCACGGACAATGAGCAGTTCTTC. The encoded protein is CASSPTDNEQFF.

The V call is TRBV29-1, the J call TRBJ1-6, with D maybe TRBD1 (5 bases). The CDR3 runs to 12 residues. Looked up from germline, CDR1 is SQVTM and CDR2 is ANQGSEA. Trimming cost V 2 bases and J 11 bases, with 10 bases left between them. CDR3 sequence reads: CSVEKGWPPLHF. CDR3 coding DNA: TGCAGCGTTGAAAAGGGGTGGCCACCCCTCCACTTT.